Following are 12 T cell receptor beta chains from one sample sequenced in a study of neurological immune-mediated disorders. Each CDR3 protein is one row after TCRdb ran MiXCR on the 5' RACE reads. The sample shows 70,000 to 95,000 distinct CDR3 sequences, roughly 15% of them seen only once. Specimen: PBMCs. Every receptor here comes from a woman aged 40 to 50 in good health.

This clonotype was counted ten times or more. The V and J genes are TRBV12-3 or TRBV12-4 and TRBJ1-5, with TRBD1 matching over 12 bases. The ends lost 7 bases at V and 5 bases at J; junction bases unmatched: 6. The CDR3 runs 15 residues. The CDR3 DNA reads TGTGCCAGCACCGGGGACAGGGGGCCATATCAGCCCCAGCATTTT. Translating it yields CASTGDRGPYQPQHF.

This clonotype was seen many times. The CDR3 loop is CASTEVAYEQYV. The CDR3 bases are TGTGCCAGCACCGAAGTGGCCTACGAGCAGTACGTC. The chain combines TRBV2 with TRBJ2-7; D ambiguous. CDR3 length: 12 residues. V dropped 7 bases and J dropped 2 bases, with 9 bases sitting between them. Per germline, CDR1 SNHLY and CDR2 FYNNEI.

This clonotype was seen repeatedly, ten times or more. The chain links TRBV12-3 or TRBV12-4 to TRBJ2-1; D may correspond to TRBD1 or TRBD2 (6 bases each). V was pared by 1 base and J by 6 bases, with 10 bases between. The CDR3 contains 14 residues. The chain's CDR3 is CASSLGGAGNEQFF. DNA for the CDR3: TGTGCCAGCAGTTTAGGGGGGGCCGGCAATGAGCAGTTCTTC.

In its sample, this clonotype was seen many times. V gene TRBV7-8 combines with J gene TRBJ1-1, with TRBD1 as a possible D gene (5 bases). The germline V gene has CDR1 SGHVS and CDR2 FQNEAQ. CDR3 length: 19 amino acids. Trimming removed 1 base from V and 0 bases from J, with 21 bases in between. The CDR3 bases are TGTGCCAGCAGCTTAGATGTCCGCTGGGGCGGAGAAATGAACACTGAAGCTTTCTTT. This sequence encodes CASSLDVRWGGEMNTEAFF.

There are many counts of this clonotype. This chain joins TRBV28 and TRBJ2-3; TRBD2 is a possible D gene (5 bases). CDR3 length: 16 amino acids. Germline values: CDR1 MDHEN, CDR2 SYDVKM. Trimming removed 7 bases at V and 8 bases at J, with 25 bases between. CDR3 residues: CASTLRGAVSGLTQYF. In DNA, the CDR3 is TGTGCCAGCACCTTAAGAGGAGCGGTGTCGGGCCTTACGCAGTATTTT.

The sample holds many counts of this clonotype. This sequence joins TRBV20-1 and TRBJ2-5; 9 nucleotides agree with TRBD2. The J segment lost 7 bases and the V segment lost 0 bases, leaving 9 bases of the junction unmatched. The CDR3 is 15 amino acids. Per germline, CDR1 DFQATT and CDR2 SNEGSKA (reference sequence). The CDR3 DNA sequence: TGCAGTGCTAGAGATGCGGTAGCGGGGGTATGGACCCAGTACTTC. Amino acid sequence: CSARDAVAGVWTQYF.

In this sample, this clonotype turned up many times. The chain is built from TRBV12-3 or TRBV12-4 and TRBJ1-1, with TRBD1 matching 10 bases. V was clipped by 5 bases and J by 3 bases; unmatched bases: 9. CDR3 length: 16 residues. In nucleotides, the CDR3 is TGTGCCAGCAGTCCTCGTTGGACAGGGGGGGACACTGAAGCTTTCTTT. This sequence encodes CASSPRWTGGDTEAFF.

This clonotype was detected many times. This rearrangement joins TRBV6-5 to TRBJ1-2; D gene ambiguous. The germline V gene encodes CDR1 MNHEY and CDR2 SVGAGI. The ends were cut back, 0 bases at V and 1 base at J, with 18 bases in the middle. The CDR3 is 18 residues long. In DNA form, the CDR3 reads TGTGCCAGCAGTTACTCGTGGTCCGGCAGAGAAATTAACTATGGCTACACCTTC. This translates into CASSYSWSGREINYGYTF.

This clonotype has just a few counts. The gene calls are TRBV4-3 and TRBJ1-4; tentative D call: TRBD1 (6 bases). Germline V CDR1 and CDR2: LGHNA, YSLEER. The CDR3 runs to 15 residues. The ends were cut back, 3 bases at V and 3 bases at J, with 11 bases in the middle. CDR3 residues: CASSHRTAANEKLFF. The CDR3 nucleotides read TGCGCCAGCAGCCACCGGACAGCAGCTAATGAAAAACTGTTTTTT.

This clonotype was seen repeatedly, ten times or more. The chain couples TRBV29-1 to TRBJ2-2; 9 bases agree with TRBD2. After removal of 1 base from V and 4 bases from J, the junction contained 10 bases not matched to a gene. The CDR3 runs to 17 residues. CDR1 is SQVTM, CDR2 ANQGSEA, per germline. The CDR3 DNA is TGCAGCGTTGAAGGGGAAAGCGGGGGGCGAGGCACCGGGGAGCTGTTTTTT. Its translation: CSVEGESGGRGTGELFF.

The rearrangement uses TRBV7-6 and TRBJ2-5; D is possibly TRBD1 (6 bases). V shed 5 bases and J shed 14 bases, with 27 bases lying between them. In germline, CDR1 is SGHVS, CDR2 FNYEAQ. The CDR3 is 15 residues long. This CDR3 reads CASSPPRDMGETKYF. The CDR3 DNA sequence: TGTGCCAGCAGCCCTCCTCGGGACATGGGAGAGACAAAATACTTC.

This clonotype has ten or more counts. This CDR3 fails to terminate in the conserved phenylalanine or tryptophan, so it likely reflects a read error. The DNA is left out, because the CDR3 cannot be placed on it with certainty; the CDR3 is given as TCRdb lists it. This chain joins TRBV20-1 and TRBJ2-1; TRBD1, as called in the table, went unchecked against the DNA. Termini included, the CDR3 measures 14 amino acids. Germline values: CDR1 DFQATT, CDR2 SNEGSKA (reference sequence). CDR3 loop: CSARDATSGGPFFV.